The clone carrying this T cell receptor (beta chain) was seen ten or more times. The antigen is unknown. TCRalpha and TCRbeta libraries used 5'RACE with constant-segment primers and UMIs. MiXCR was run by TCRdb on the 5' RACE reads, yielding one entry per CDR3 protein. This table holds approximately 390,000 distinct CDR3 sequences, more than 15% found once. The record originates from a study of T-cell memory formation after mild COVID-19. Notes on the study in general: Later expanders leaned CD4+, whereas day 15 to 85 contracting clones were balanced CD4/CD8. Whether day 37 second-wave clones are SARS-CoV-2-specific was not confirmed. Cross-reactive memory apparently joined, as some responding clones appeared in pre-infection memory.

Trimming shortened V by 0 bases and J by 9 bases, and 4 bases separated the two germline ends. This CDR3 contains 11 residues. CDR1 and CDR2 from the germline V gene are SGHDT and YYEEEE. Material: PBMCs or a T cell subset sorted from them (not recorded which). The chain has TRBV5-6 and TRBJ2-1; no definite D call. This receptor was taken from a man between 18 and 29 years old who had mild COVID-19 (a few samples of this study predate the infection). Cell type and time point are not known. The CDR3 DNA sequence: TGTGCCAGCAGCTTGGCGGGTGAGCAGTTCTTC. Its translation is CASSLAGEQFF.